Listed here are 15 T cell receptor beta chains from one sample, sequenced in a study of shared clonotypes between healthy human individuals. Profiled with immunoSEQ multiplex PCR; TCRdb holds only in-frame clones, not every one. This repertoire shows roughly 500,000 clones, almost 97% found once; its top ten account for roughly 0.06%. Sequenced sample: naive CD4+ T cells sorted from blood. Stated subset: CD45RA+ positively selected. These TCRs come from a woman in her thirties in good health.

The V gene is TRBV19, the J gene TRBJ1-2, with 7 bases identical to TRBD1. V trimming: 7 bases; J trimming: 4 bases; junction bases outside the gene matches: 6. The CDR3 runs 13 residues. Germline-derived CDR1 and CDR2 are LNHDA and SQIVND (reference sequence). CDR3 loop: CASNGDRVYGYTF. The CDR3 DNA reads as TGTGCCAGTAACGGGGACAGAGTCTATGGCTACACCTTC.

J is TRBJ2-5 and V is TRBV19; 11 bases are shared with TRBD1. The DNA end favors TRBJ2-7, so the J call may be wrong. The CDR3 spans 14 residues. CDR1 LNHDA and CDR2 SQIVND come from the germline V gene (reference sequence). The CDR3 coding sequence is TGTGCCAGTGCCACCGGGACAGGGGGGTACGAGCAGTACTTC. Its translation: CASATGTGGYEQYF.

Only one count was recorded for this clone. The genes are TRBV28 and TRBJ1-4, with D possibly matching TRBD1 (6 bases). Germline V CDR1 and CDR2: MDHEN, SYDVKM. Deletions cut 10 bases from V and 4 bases from J, with 13 bases between. The CDR3 covers 13 residues. As DNA, the CDR3 is TGTGCCACGCTGAGGGGGATTAATGAAAAACTGTTTTTT. Its protein is CATLRGINEKLFF.

V gene TRBV5-6 combines with J gene TRBJ2-7; D is unresolved. The CDR3 is 13 amino acids. V lost 4 bases and J lost 2, with 10 bases in between. The germline V gene has CDR1 SGHDT and CDR2 YYEEEE. The CDR3: CASSTDTAYEQYF. In nucleotides, the CDR3 is TGTGCCAGCAGCACAGACACCGCCTACGAGCAGTACTTC.

This chain uses TRBV2 with TRBJ2-5; 8 bases are a match to TRBD1. Looked up from germline, CDR1 is SNHLY and CDR2 is FYNNEI. V was pared by 7 bases and J by 5 bases, with 9 bases of the junction left unmatched. The CDR3 contains 14 residues. CDR3 protein: CASNGQGLRETQYF. CDR3 nucleotides: TGTGCCAGCAACGGACAGGGTCTGAGGGAGACCCAGTACTTC.

The chain links TRBV6-1 to TRBJ1-2; 9 bases agree with TRBD1. V shed 6 bases and J 4 bases; nucleotides not matched to a gene: 6. CDR1 is MNHNS, CDR2 SASEGT, per germline. This CDR3 contains 14 residues. CDR3: CASSRDRDVYGYTF. The CDR3 DNA reads TGTGCCAGCAGCCGGGACAGGGATGTCTATGGCTACACCTTC.

The chain joins TRBV6-1 to TRBJ2-3; D is ambiguous. This CDR3 is built from 16 residues. V shed 0 bases and J shed 1 base, with 11 bases lying between them. Germline V gives CDR1 MNHNS, CDR2 SASEGT. The CDR3 here is CASSEALKGGTDTQYF. In DNA form, the CDR3 reads TGTGCCAGCAGTGAAGCGCTAAAGGGTGGCACAGATACGCAGTATTTT.

The chain links TRBV7-9 to TRBJ2-7, with 13 bases matching TRBD2. This CDR3 contains 14 residues. The V segment lost 4 bases and the J segment 5 bases; nucleotides outside the gene matches: 2. Per germline, CDR1 SEHNR and CDR2 FQNEAQ (reference sequence). CDR3 in DNA: TGTGCCAGCAGCTGGACTAGCGGGAGTCACGAGCAGTACTTC. Translated, it gives CASSWTSGSHEQYF.

The count of this clone is one. CDR3 protein: CASSLMGLEFYEQYF. The CDR3 DNA is TGTGCCAGCAGCTTAATGGGACTAGAATTCTACGAGCAGTACTTC. The gene calls are TRBV7-1 and TRBJ2-7; 8 bases match TRBD2. TRBV7-1 is classed as an ORF, of uncertain function. The junction had 8 bases not matched to a gene; V was cut back by 4 bases and J by 3 bases. The CDR3 is 15 amino acids.

This clone showed up just once. V usage is TRBV7-6 and J usage is TRBJ1-2; 9 nucleotides align to TRBD1. Looked up from germline, CDR1 is SGHVS and CDR2 is FNYEAQ. With 1 base clipped from V and 4 bases from J, the junction kept 7 bases outside the gene matches. The CDR3 runs 16 residues. As DNA, the CDR3 is TGTGCCAGCAGCTTAGTACCGGGACAGGGACCCTATGGCTACACCTTC. It codes for CASSLVPGQGPYGYTF.

V and J are TRBV7-8 and TRBJ1-1; D is possibly TRBD1 (6 bases). V lost 1 base to trimming and J lost 6 bases, with 24 bases between them. This CDR3 region has 18 residues. Germline V gene data show CDR1 as SGHVS and CDR2 as FQNEAQ. The CDR3 sequence: CASSLVYLVQGAFSEAFF. CDR3 nucleotides: TGTGCCAGCAGCTTAGTTTATCTGGTACAGGGCGCTTTTTCTGAAGCTTTCTTT.

The chain couples TRBV19 to TRBJ2-7; D gene uncertain. CDR1 is LNHDA and CDR2 is SQIVND in the germline V gene (reference sequence). V was pared by 2 bases and J by 4 bases, with 6 bases between. There are 12 residues in the CDR3. CDR3 sequence (DNA): TGTGCCAGTAGTATACCTGGTTACGAGCAGTACTTC. Encoded protein: CASSIPGYEQYF.

This sequence joins TRBV5-1 and TRBJ1-1, with 8 bases fitting TRBD1. The trim removed 7 bases at V and 0 bases at J, leaving 5 bases unmatched. There are 14 residues in the CDR3. In germline, CDR1 is SGHRS, CDR2 YFSETQ. The CDR3 is CASDRDRMNTEAFF. The CDR3 bases are TGCGCCAGCGACAGGGACAGGATGAACACTGAAGCTTTCTTT.

Only one count was recorded for this clone. This chain joins TRBV6-5 and TRBJ1-5; TRBD1 matches 7 bases. V was clipped by 6 bases and J by 4 bases; unmatched bases: 6. The germline V gene has CDR1 MNHEY and CDR2 SVGAGI. CDR3 length: 14 residues. The CDR3 DNA follows: TGTGCCAGCAGGTCCGACAGGGAAAATCAGCCCCAGCATTTT. Translated, it gives CASRSDRENQPQHF.

With regard to this clone: This specimen includes other DNA sequences encoding the same CDR3. V usage is TRBV18 and J usage is TRBJ2-7; D not resolved. The CDR3 extends over 13 amino acids. The V gene's germline CDR1 is KGHSH and CDR2 LQKENI. V was cut by 0 bases and J by 3 bases, with 6 bases left in between. Written as DNA, the CDR3 is TGTGCCAGCTCACCACCGGTCAGCTACGAGCAGTACTTC. It encodes CASSPPVSYEQYF.